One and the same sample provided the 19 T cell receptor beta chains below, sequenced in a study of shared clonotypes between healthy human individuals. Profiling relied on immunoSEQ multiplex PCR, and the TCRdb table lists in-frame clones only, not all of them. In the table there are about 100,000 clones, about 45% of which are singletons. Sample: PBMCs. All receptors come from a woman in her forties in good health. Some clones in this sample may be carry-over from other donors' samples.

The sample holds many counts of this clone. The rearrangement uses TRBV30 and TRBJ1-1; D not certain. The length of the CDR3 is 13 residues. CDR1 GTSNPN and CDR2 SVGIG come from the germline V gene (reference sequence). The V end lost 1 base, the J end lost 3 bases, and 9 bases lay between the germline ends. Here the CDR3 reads CAWSAERDTEAFF. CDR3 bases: TGTGCCTGGAGTGCGGAGAGGGACACTGAAGCTTTCTTT.

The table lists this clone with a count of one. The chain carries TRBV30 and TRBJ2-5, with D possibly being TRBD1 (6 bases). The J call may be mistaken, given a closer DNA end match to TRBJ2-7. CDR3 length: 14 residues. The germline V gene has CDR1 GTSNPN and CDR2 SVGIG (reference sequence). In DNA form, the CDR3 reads TGTGCCTGCCTGCGACAGGTTAGCACCTACGAGCAGTACTTC. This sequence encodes CACLRQVSTYEQYF.

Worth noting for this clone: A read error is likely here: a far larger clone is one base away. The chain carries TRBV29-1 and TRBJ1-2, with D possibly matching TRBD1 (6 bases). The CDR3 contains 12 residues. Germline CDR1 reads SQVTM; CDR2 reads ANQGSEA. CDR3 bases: TGCAGCGTGGGCGACAGGTCCTATGGCCACACCTTC. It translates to CSVGDRSYGHTF.

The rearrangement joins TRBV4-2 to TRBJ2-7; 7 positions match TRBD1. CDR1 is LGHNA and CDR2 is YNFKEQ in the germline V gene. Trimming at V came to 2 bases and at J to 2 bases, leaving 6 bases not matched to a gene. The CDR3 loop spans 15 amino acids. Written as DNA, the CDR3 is TGTGCCAGCAGCCAAAGGACAGGACCCACCTACGAGCAGTACTTC. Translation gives CASSQRTGPTYEQYF.

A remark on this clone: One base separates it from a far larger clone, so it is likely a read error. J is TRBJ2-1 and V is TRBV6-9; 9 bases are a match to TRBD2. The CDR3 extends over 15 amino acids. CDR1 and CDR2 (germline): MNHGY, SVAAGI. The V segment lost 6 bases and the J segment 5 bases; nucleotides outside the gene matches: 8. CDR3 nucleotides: TGTGCCAGCAGCCCCGGGACTAGCCCGAACAATGAGCAGTTCTTC. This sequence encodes CASSPGTSPNNEQFF.

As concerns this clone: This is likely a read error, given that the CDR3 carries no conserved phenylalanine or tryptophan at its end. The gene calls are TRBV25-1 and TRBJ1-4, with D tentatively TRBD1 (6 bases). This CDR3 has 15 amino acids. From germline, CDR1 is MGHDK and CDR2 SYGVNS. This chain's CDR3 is CASSGYRETNGKLFL. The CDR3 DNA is TGTGCCAGCAGTGGCTACAGGGAAACTAATGGAAAACTGTTTCTT.

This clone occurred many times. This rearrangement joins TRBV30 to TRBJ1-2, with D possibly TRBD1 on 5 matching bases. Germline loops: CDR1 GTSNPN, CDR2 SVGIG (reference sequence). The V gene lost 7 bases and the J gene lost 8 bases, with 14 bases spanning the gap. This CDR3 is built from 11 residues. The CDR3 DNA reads TGTGCCTCAGGGACGTCCCGAGGCTACACCTTC. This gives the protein CASGTSRGYTF.

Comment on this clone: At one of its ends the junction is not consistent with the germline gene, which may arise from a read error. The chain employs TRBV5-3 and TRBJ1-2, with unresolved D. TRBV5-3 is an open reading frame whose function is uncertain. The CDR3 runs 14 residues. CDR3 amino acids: CASSLAASNYGYTF. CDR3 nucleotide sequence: TGTGCCAGCAGCTTAGCAGCCTCTAACTATGGCTACACCTTC.

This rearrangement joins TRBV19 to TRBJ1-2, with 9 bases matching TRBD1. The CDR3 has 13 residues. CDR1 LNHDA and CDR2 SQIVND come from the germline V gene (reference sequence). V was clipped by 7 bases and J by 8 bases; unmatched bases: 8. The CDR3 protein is CASNGGQGGGYTF. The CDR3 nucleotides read TGTGCCAGTAACGGGGGACAGGGTGGCGGCTACACCTTC. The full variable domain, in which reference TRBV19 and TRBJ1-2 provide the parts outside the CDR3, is DGGITQSPKYLFRKEGQNVTLSCEQNLNHDAMYWYRQDPGQGLRLIYYSQIVNDFQKGDIAEGYSVSREKKESFPLTVTSAQKNPTAFYLCASNGGQGGGYTFGSGTRLTVV.

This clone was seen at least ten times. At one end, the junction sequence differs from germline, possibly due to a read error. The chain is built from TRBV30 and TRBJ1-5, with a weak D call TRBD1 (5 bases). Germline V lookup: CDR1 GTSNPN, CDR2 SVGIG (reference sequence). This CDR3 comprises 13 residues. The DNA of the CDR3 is TGTACCTGGGGCCGGGGACGGAATCAGCCCCAGCATTTT. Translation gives CTWGRGRNQPQHF.

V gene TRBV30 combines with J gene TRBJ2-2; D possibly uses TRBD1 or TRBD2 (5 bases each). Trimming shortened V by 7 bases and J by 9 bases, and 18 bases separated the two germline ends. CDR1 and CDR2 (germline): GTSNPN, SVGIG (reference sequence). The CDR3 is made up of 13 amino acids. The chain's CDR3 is CAFSGTLSRELFF. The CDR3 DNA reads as TGTGCCTTCTCCGGGACCCTTTCCAGGGAGCTGTTTTTT.

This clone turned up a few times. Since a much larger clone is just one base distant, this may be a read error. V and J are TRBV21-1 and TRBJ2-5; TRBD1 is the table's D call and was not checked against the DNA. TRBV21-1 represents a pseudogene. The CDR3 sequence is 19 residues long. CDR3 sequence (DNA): TGTGCCAGCAGCATCACGGCCGGGACAGGGTGGTCCCCAACGGAGACCCAGTACTTC. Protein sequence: CASSITAGTGWSPTETQYF.

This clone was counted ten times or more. CDR3 in amino acids: CASSLSGYSAYEQYF. Here the CDR3 DNA reads TGTGCCAGCAGCCTTAGCGGGTATTCCGCCTACGAGCAGTACTTC. The V call is TRBV7-8, the J call TRBJ2-7, with TRBD2 identical over 7 bases. The CDR3 runs 15 residues. Germline V lookup: CDR1 SGHVS, CDR2 FQNEAQ. Germline trimming cut 5 bases from V and 2 bases from J; bases unmatched to any gene: 9.

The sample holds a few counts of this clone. CDR3 region: CASSPGVGLAGGETQYF. CDR3 DNA sequence: TGTGCCAGCAGCCCGGGGGTGGGGCTAGCGGGAGGCGAGACCCAGTACTTC. The rearrangement links TRBV28 to TRBJ2-5, with TRBD2 matching over 11 bases. Germline V gene data show CDR1 as MDHEN and CDR2 as SYDVKM. This CDR3 has 17 residues. J lost 5 bases, V lost 6 bases, and 14 bases had no gene match.

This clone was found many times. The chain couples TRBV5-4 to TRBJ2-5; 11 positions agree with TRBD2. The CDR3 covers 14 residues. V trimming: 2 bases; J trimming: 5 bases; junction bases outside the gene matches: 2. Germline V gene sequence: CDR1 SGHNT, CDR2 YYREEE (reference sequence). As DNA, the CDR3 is TGTGCCAGCAGCTTACTAGCGGGAGTGGAGACCCAGTACTTC. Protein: CASSLLAGVETQYF.

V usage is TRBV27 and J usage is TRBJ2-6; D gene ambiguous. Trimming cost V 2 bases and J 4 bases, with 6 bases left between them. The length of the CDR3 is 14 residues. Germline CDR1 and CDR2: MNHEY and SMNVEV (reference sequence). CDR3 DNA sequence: TGTGCCAGCAGTTTAGAACCCGGGGCCAACGTCCTGACTTTC. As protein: CASSLEPGANVLTF.

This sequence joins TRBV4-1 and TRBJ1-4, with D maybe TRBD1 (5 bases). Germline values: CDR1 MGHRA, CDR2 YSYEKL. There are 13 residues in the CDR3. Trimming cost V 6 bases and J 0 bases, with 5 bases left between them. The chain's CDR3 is CASRTATNEKLFF. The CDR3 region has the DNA TGCGCCAGCAGGACAGCAACTAATGAAAAACTGTTTTTT.

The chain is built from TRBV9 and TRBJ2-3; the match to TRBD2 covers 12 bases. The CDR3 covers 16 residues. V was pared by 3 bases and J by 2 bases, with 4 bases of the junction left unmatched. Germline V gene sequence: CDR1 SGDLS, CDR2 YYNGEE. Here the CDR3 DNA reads TGTGCCAGCAGCGACGGACTAGCGGGGACCACAGATACGCAGTATTTT. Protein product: CASSDGLAGTTDTQYF.

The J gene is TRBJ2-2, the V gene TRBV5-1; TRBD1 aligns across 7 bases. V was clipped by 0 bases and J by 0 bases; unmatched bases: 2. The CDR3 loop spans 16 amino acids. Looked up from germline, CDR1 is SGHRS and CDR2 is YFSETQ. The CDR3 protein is CASSLETGPNTGELFF. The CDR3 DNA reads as TGCGCCAGCAGCTTGGAGACAGGGCCGAACACCGGGGAGCTGTTTTTT.